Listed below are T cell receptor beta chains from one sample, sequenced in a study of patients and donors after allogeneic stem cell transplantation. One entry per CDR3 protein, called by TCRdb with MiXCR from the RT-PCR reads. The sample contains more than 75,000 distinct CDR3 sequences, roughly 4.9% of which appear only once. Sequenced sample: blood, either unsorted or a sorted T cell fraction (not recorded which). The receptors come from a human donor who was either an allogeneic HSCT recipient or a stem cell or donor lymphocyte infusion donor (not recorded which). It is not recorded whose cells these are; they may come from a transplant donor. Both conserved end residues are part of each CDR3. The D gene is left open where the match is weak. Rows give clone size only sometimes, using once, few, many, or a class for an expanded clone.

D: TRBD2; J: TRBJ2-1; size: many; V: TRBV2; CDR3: CASSPLGAGDLYNEQFF; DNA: TGTGCCAGCAGTCCCCTAGGAGCGGGGGATCTCTACAATGAGCAGTTCTTC
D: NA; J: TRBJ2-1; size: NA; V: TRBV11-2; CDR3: CASSLDFDVGRHLQFF; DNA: TGTGCCAGCAGCTTAGATTTTGATGTTGGGAGACACTTACAGTTCTTC
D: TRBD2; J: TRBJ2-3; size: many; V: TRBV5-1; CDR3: CASSLGASGGSDTQYF; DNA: TGCGCCAGCAGCTTGGGGGCTAGCGGGGGGTCAGATACGCAGTATTTT
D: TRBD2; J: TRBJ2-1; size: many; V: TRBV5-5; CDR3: CASSLVLAGSFNEQFF; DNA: TGTGCCAGCAGCTTGGTCCTAGCGGGGTCTTTCAATGAGCAGTTCTTC
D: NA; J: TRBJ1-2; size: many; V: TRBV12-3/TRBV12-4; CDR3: CASSRGNRYGYTF; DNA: TGTGCCAGCAGCCGAGGGAATCGCTATGGCTACACCTTC
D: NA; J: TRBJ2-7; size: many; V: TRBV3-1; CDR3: CASSQRTYEQYF; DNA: TGTGCCAGCAGCCAACGAACCTACGAGCAGTACTTC
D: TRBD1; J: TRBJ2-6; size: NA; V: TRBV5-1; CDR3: CASSDRGSGANVLTF; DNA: TGCGCCAGCAGCGACAGGGGCTCTGGGGCCAACGTCCTGACTTTC
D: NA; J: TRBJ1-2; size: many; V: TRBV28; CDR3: CASSLPGYRRNYGYTF; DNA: TGTGCCAGCAGTCTCCCTGGGTACAGACGAAACTATGGCTACACCTTC
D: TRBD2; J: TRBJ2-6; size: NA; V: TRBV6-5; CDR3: CASSYSKASGAGANVLTF; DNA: TGTGCCAGCAGTTACTCGAAGGCCAGCGGGGCCGGGGCCAACGTCCTGACTTTC
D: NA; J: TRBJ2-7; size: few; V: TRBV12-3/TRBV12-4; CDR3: CASSPGGRRTYEQYF; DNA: TGTGCCAGCAGCCCCGGGGGTCGACGAACCTACGAGCAGTACTTC
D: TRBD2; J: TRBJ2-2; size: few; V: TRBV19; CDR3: CASSTTSGRAGELFF; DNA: TGTGCCAGTAGTACTACTAGCGGGAGGGCCGGGGAGCTGTTTTTT